This T cell receptor (beta chain) is drawn from a study of T cells in localized non-small cell lung cancer (dated by TCRdb to 2019 to 2021). Broadly, across the study: The study examined T cell repertoires in a few hundred patients with early-stage NSCLC and compared tumors with uninvolved tumor-adjacent lungs. The mean age of the NSCLC patients was about 70 years, with approximately 130 men and around 110 women. The cohort comprised 236 treatment-naïve NSCLC patients with resected, localized lung tumors. What the authors observed across the whole study: Longer overall survival was associated with higher blood T cell density, whereas shorter survival was associated with higher adjacent-lung clonality. Because of the exploratory design, TCR variables were selected using unadjusted p-values without false-discovery rate correction. Multi-region tumor sequencing was not performed, so intratumor heterogeneity could not be excluded. A median of roughly 60 of the top 100 tumor clones were detected in paired uninvolved adjacent lung, and 28 of these tumor clones were also found among the top 100 clones of the paired uninvolved adjacent lung. Uninvolved tumor-adjacent lung showed the highest T cell clonality, higher than tumor, which suggests more focused antigenic responses in the adjacent lung.

The immunoSEQ Assay was used to sequence TCR beta CDR3 regions from DNA. The authors' pipeline ran thus. To compute T cell density, TCR beta template counts were normalized to usable DNA, which was estimated by amplifying housekeeping genes. The preseqR package was used to estimate richness by extrapolating to 400,000 templates for PBMC samples and to 120,000 templates for tissue samples. Clonality was defined by subtracting Pielou's evenness from one. Tissue-enriched TCRs were identified through differential abundance testing performed on productive amino-acid clonotypes, with a minimum total count of 5 and an alpha of 0.1. Repertoire overlap between compartments was quantified with the Jaccard Index and Morisita Overlap Index. TCR beta CDR3s were clustered by GLIPH together with public tetramer-defined viral CDR3s, and at least three viral sequences plus V-gene enrichment were required for viral motifs. TCRdb carries this immuneACCESS record with in-frame sequences only. Its versions omit some clonotypes, under half of them owing to an unresolved V gene in the studies checked, with the rest unexplained. The V and J calls and clone size were taken over from that table, and D and trimming were inferred from the DNA. Present in this sample are tens of thousands of clones, roughly nine tenths of which were seen just once. 10% of the sample rests with the top ten.

A word on this clone: Its antigen is not yet known. No base qualities exist here, and no much larger clone lies one base off it.

At diagnosis, tumor, uninvolved tumor-adjacent lung and peripheral blood were collected and then preserved as a mix of FFPE and fresh-frozen material. Blood samples were analyzed as peripheral blood mononuclear cells for TCR repertoire profiling. The trim is 4 bases for V and 8 bases for J, with a gap of 11 bases between the germline ends. From a lookup of the germline V gene, CDR1 and CDR2 are SGDLS and YYNGEE. Including cysteine and phenylalanine, the CDR3 has 12 amino acids. Of the read, only the CDR3 DNA is kept; its 36 bases are in frame from base 1. The sequences come from peripheral blood, collected before any cancer treatment. The chain couples TRBV9 to TRBJ2-3; a tentative D call is TRBD2 (5 bases match). This TCR was sampled from a woman between 35 and 75 years old with stage I lung adenocarcinoma. CDR3 region: CASSTGGGTQYF. In nucleotides, the sequence is TGTGCCAGCAGCACCGGAGGAGGTACGCAGTATTTT. The reference TRBV9 and TRBJ2-3 proteins fill in what lies around the CDR3, so the full variable domain reads DSGVTQTPKHLITATGQRVTLRCSPRSGDLSVYWYQQSLDQGLQFLIQYYNGEERAKGNILERFSAQQFPDLHSELNLSSLELGDSALYFCASSTGGGTQYFGPGTRLTVL.